This TCR beta chain stems from a study of CD8 T cells in Susac syndrome. Reverse transcription of about 0.5 to 1 ug RNA used random hexamers. TCR beta CDR3 was amplified by immunoSEQ covering 54 Vbeta and 13 Jbeta. TCRdb re-called the immunoSEQ multiplex PCR reads with MiXCR, one entry per CDR3 protein. The repertoire has about 150,000 distinct CDR3 sequences, around 95% of them found once; the top ten carry about 0.15%. This clonotype has just a few counts. In blood CD8+ and CD4+ T cells, TCR beta underwent sequencing. It was negative isolation that provided the CD8+ and CD4+ T cells, whereas TEMRA cells were enriched by FACS. Sequenced: CD8+ T cells from PBMCs. This TCR derives from a human donor with multiple sclerosis.

The DNA of the CDR3 is TGTGCCTGGACAGACAGGGGAGACGAGACCCAGTACTTC. This codes for CAWTDRGDETQYF. J is TRBJ2-5 and V is TRBV30; 8 bases map to TRBD1. Germline values: CDR1 GTSNPN, CDR2 SVGIG (reference sequence). This CDR3 contains 13 residues. The trim removed 4 bases at V and 5 bases at J, leaving 6 bases unmatched.